The sequence of this T cell receptor beta chain was determined in a study of blood T cell repertoires in COVID-19. Study as a whole: T cells, B-cell-depleted T cells, or PBMCs supplied cDNA or gDNA.

The germline CDR1 and CDR2 sequences are SGHRS and YFSETQ. Trimming removed 4 bases at V and 7 bases at J, with 13 bases between. CDR3 length: 13 residues. Enrollees, about 18 to 89 years old, lived in about two dozen US areas. Per the study methods: Reference gene primer amplification in the assay estimated nucleated cell counts. Data came from immunoSEQ multiplex PCR; TCRdb stores just in-frame clones and leaves some out. Clonal size and the V and J genes are those of that table, whereas D and trimming came from the DNA. The sample gives hundreds of thousands of clones, approximately 91% of which show up once; about 2.1% is in the top ten.

The chain uses TRBV5-1 and TRBJ2-3; D possibly corresponds to TRBD1 (5 bases). The clonotype was recovered from a woman aged 40-49 years with acute COVID-19. The sequenced sample consisted of PBMCs or T cells enriched from blood (not recorded which). DNA of the CDR3: TGCGCCAGCAGCCAGGACACGTCCCATACGCAGTATTTT. This encodes CASSQDTSHTQYF.